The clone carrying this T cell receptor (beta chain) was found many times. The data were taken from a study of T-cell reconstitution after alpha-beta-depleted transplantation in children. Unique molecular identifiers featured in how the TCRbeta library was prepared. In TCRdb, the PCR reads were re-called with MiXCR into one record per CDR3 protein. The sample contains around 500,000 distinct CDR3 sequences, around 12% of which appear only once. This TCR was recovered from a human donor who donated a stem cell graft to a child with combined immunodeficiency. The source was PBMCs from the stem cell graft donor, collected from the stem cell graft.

The CDR3 is CASSQDVGTDTQYF. The CDR3 region has the DNA TGCGCCAGCAGCCAAGATGTGGGCACAGATACGCAGTATTTT. The J gene is TRBJ2-3, the V gene TRBV4-3; D not resolved. Germline CDR1 LGHNA, CDR2 YSLEER. The CDR3 has 14 amino acids. Trimming cost V 0 bases and J 1 base, with 5 bases left between them.